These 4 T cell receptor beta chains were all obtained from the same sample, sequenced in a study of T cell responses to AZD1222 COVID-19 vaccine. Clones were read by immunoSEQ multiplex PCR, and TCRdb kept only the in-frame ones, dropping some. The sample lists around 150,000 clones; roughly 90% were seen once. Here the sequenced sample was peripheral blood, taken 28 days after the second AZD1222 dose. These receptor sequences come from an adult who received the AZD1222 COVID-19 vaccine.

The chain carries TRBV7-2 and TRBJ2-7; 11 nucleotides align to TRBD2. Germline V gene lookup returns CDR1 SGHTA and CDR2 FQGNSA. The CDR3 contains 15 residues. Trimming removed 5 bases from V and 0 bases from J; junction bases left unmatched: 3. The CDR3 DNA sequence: TGTGCCAGCAGCGAGGGACTAGCGGCCTCCTACGAGCAGTACTTC. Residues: CASSEGLAASYEQYF.

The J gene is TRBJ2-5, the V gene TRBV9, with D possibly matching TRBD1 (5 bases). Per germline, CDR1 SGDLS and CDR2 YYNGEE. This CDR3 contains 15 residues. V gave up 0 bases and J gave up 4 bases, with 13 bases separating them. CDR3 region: CASSVAAQGGETQYF. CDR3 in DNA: TGTGCCAGCAGCGTAGCGGCCCAGGGCGGAGAGACCCAGTACTTC. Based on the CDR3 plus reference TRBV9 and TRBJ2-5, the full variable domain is DSGVTQTPKHLITATGQRVTLRCSPRSGDLSVYWYQQSLDQGLQFLIQYYNGEERAKGNILERFSAQQFPDLHSELNLSSLELGDSALYFCASSVAAQGGETQYFGPGTRLLVL.

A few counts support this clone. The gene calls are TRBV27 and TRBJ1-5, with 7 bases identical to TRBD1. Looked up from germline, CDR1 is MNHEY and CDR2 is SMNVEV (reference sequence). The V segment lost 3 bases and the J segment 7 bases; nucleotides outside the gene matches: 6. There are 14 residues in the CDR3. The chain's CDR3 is CASSFDRVGQPQHF. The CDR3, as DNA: TGTGCCAGCAGTTTCGACAGGGTCGGACAGCCCCAGCATTTT.

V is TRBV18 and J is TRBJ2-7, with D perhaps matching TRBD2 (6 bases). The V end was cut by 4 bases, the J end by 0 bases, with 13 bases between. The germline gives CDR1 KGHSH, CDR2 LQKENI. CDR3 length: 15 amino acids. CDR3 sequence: CASSRLLADSYEQYF. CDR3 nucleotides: TGTGCCAGCTCACGCTTACTAGCTGACTCCTACGAGCAGTACTTC.